The T cell receptor (beta chain) under discussion was sequenced for a study of shared clonotypes between healthy human individuals. What was sequenced on ten immunoSEQ deep assay plates was unsorted PBMC DNA. This table comes from immunoSEQ multiplex PCR, and its TCRdb copy is limited to in-frame clones, with some not included. Here the sample spans about 490,000 clones, over 70% being singletons. The V gene's germline CDR1 is GTSNPN and CDR2 SVGIG (reference sequence). V was cut by 5 bases and J by 2 bases, with 9 bases left in between. This CDR3 is 12 amino acids long. All of the donors resided in Nashville, Tennessee, and each was a Caucasian adult. The unsorted samples had tens of millions of PBMCs used for genomic DNA.

The V gene is TRBV30, the J gene TRBJ2-5, with unresolved D. The source material was PBMCs. This TCR was recovered from a woman in her forties in good health. Some clones in this sample may be carry-over from other donors' samples. The CDR3 DNA is TGTGCCTGGGGGGTGAGGCAAGAGACCCAGTACTTC. Its translation: CAWGVRQETQYF.